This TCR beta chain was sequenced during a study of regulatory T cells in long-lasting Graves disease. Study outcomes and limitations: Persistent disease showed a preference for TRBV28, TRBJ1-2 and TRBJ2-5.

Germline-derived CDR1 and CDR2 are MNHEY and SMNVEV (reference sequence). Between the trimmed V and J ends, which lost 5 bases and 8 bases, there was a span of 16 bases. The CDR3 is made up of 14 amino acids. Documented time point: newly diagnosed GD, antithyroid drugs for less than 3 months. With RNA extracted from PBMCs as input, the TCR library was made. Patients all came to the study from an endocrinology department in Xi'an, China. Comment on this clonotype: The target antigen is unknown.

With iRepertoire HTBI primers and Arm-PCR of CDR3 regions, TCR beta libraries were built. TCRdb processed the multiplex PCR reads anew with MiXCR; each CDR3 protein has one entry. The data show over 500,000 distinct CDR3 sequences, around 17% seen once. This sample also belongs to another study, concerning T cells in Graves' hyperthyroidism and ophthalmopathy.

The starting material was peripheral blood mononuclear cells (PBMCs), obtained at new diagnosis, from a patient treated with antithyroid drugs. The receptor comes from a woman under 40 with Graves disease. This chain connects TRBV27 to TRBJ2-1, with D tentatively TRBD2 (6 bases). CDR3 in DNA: TGTGCCAGCAGTCCGGGACTCAGTCCTCATGAGCAGTTCTTC. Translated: CASSPGLSPHEQFF.